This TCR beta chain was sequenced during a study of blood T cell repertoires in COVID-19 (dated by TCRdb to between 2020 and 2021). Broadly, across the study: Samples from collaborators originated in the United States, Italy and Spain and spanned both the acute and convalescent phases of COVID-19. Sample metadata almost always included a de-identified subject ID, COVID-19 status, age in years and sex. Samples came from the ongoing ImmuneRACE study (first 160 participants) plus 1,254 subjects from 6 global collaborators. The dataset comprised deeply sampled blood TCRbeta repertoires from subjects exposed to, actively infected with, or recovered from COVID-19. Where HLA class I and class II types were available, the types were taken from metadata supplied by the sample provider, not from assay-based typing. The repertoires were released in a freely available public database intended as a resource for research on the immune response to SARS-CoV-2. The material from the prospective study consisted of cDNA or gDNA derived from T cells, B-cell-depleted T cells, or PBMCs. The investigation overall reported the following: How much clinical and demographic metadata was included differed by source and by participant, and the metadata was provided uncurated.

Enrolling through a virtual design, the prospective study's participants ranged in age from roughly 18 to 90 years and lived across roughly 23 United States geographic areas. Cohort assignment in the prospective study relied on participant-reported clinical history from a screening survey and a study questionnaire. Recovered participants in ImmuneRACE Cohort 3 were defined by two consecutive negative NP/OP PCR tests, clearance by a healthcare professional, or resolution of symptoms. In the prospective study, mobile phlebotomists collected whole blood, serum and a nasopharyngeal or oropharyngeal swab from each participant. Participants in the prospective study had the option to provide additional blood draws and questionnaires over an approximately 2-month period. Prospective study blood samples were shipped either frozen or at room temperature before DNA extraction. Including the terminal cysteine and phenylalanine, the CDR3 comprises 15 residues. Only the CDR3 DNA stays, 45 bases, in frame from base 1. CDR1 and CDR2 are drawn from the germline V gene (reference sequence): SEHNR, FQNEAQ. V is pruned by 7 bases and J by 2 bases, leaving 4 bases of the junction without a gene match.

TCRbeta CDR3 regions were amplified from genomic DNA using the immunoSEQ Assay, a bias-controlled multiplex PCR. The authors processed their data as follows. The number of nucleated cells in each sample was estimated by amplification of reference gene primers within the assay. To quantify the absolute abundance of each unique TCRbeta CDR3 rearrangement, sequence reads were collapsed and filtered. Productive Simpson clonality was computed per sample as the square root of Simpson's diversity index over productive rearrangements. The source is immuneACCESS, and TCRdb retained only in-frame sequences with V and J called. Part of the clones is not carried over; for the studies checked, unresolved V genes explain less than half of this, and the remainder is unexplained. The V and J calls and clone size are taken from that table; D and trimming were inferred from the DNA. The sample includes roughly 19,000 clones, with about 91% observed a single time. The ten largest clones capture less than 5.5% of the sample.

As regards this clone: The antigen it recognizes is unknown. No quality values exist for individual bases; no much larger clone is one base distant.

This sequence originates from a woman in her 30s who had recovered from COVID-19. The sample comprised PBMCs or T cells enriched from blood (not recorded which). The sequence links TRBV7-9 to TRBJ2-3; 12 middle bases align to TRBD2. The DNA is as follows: TGTGCCAGCATACTAGCGGGGGGTTACACAGATACGCAGTATTTT. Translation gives CASILAGGYTDTQYF.